This paragraph reports one T cell receptor beta chain. Its antigen is undetermined. This sample stems from a study of shared clonotypes between healthy human individuals. As defined, naive CD8 cells were CD45RO-negative and positively selected for CCR7, with terminally differentiated effector memory CD45RA+ cells excluded. Every donor, a Caucasian adult, lived in Nashville, Tennessee. Germline-derived CDR1 and CDR2 are MDHEN and SYDVKM. The germline V and J ends were trimmed by 8 bases and 6 bases, with 14 bases remaining between them. The CDR3 length is 12 residues. Deep-level assay runs were performed. The protocol was immunoSEQ multiplex PCR, while the TCRdb copy is restricted to in-frame clones and leaves out a portion. The repertoire holds around 550,000 clones, with around 95% as singletons. Study-wide results and caveats: The naive CD4 repertoires of a handful of donors were compared, and approximately 4.7% of clonotypes were shared. Memory subsets generally showed lower estimated richness than naive subsets.

Sequencing input: naive CD8+ T cells sorted from blood. The chain recombines TRBV28 with TRBJ2-7; perhaps D is TRBD1 or TRBD2 (5 bases each). The clonotype comes from a woman aged 25-40 years in good health. CDR3 coding DNA: TGTGCCAGCGGACATCGGGACCCCGAGCAGTACTTC. It codes for CASGHRDPEQYF.